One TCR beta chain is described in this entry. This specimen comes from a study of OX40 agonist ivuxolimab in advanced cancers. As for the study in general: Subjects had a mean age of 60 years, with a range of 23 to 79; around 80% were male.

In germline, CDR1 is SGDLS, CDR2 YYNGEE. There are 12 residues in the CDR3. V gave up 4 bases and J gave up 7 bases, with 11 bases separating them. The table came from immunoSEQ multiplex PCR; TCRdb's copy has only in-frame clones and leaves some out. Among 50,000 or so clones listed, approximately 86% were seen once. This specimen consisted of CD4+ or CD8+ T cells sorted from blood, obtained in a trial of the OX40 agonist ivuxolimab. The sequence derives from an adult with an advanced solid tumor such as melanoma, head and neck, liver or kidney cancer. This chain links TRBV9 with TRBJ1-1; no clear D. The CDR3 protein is CASSPLLGEAFF. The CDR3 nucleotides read TGTGCCAGCAGCCCCCTCTTGGGTGAAGCTTTCTTT.